This TCR beta chain stems from a study of blood T cell repertoires in COVID-19. Across the whole study: Whether acute or convalescent, the COVID-19 samples came from the United States, Italy and Spain. PBMCs, B-cell-depleted T cells, or T cells provided the cDNA or gDNA that made up the material.

The CDR3 spans 15 residues. Losses at the gene ends were 5 bases for V and 4 bases for J; bases not matched to a gene: 5. Germline CDR1 and CDR2: SEHNR and FQNEAQ (reference sequence). The table came from immunoSEQ multiplex PCR; TCRdb's copy has only in-frame clones and leaves some out. The sample has under 250,000 clones; 85% to 90% are singletons. The sample was peripheral blood. This clonotype originated in an elderly man with acute or convalescent COVID-19. The V and J genes are TRBV7-9 and TRBJ2-3; 11 nucleotides align to TRBD1. As DNA, the CDR3 is TGTGCCAGCAGCAAAGGGACAGGGGGGCCAGATACGCAGTATTTT. Its protein product is CASSKGTGGPDTQYF. Based on the CDR3 plus reference TRBV7-9 and TRBJ2-3, the full variable domain is DTGVSQNPRHKITKRGQNVTFRCDPISEHNRLYWYRQTLGQGPEFLTYFQNEAQLEKSRLLSDRFSAERPKGSFSTLEIQRTEQGDSAMYLCASSKGTGGPDTQYFGPGTRLTVL.